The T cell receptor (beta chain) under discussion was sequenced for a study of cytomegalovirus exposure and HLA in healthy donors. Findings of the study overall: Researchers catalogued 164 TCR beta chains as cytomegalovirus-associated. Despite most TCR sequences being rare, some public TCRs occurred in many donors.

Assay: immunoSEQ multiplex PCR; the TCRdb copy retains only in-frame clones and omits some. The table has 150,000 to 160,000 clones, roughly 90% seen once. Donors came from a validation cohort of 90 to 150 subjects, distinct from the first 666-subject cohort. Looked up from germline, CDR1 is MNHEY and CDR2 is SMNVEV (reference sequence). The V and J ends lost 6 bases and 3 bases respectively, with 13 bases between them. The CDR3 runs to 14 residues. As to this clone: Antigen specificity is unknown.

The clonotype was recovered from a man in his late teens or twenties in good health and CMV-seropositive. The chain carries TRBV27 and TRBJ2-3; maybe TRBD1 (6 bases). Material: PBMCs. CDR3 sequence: CASRHRVVTDTQYF. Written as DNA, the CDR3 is TGTGCCAGCAGACACAGGGTTGTAACAGATACGCAGTATTTT.